This T cell receptor (beta chain) emerged from a study of blood T cell repertoires in COVID-19. Study at large: COVID-19 samples from acute and convalescent phases originated in the United States, Italy and Spain. From T cells, B-cell-depleted T cells, or PBMCs came the material, which was cDNA or gDNA.

The authors' processing: For nucleated cells, counts were estimated from reference gene primer amplification. The data were produced by immunoSEQ multiplex PCR, yet TCRdb's version contains in-frame clones alone and is incomplete. That table gives V, J and clone size, and the DNA gave D and trimming. The repertoire holds more than 150,000 clones, with roughly 83% as singletons. Germline lookup yields CDR1 SGHTS and CDR2 YDEGEE. This CDR3 region has 16 residues. The V gene end was trimmed by 3 bases and the J gene end by 0 bases; junction bases not matched to a gene: 2. Recovered status applied to Cohort 3 donors who had two consecutive negative PCRs. It also applied to those with clearance or with symptom resolution.

The source material was PBMCs or T cells enriched from blood (not recorded which). The source is a woman aged 55-70 years who had recovered from COVID-19. J is TRBJ2-5 and V is TRBV5-8, with TRBD2 identical over 13 bases. The CDR3 nucleotides are TGTGCCAGCAGCTCCGGGACTAGCGGGGACCAAGAGACCCAGTACTTC. Translated: CASSSGTSGDQETQYF.